The T cell receptor (beta chain) described here comes from a study of radiation and T cells in renal cell carcinoma. Study-wide findings and caveats: Baseline intratumoral clonotype presence is unknown without pretreatment biopsies.

The time point was: baseline pretreatment blood. Noted treatment: 15 Gy SBRT to primary tumor, nephrectomy 4 weeks later. The germline V and J ends were trimmed by 4 bases and 2 bases, with 4 bases remaining between them. CDR1 is MNHEY and CDR2 is SMNVEV in the germline V gene (reference sequence). This CDR3 region has 12 residues. Points on this clone: The antigen remains undetermined.

Profiled with immunoSEQ multiplex PCR; TCRdb holds only in-frame clones, not every one. The sample has about 88,000 clones, 86% seen once. The origin of this receptor is a man aged 50 to 60 with renal cell carcinoma. The material sequenced was blood, taken from a patient whose treatment included radiotherapy and nephrectomy. The V gene is TRBV27, the J gene TRBJ2-3; D unclear. CDR3 DNA sequence: TGTGCCAGCAGTTCCTTCACAGATACGCAGTATTTT. Translating gives CASSSFTDTQYF.